Described below is a single T cell receptor (beta chain) sequence and its context. After re-calling the 5' RACE reads, TCRdb lists one entry per CDR3 protein, DNA absent. The data include about 410,000 distinct CDR3 sequences; the top ten clones carry roughly 10%. These data come from a study of T cells expressing NK-cell markers. CDR1 and CDR2 (germline): KGHSH, LQKENI. CDR3 size: 16 residues. This chain links TRBV18 with TRBJ2-5; TCRdb outputs TRBD2, but without DNA this stays unchecked. The sequencing input was blood T cells: a sorted CD56 or NKG2C T cell subset, CD4+ or CD8+ T cells, or bulk PBMC T cells (not recorded which). This sequence originates from a woman in her 50s in good health. The CDR3 loop reads CASSPAGTSVQETQYF.